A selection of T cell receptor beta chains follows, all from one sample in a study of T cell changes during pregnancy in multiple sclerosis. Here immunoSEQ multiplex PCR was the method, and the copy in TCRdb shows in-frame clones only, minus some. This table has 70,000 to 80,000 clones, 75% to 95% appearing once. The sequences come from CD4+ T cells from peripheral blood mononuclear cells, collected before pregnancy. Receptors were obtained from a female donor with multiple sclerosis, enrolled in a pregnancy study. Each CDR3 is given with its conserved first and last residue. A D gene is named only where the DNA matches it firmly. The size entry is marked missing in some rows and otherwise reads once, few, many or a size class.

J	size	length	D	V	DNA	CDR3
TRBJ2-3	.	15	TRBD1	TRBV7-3	TGTGCCAGCAGCAACCGGGACAGGGGTTTAGATACGCAGTATTTT	CASSNRDRGLDTQYF
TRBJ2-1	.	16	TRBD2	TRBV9	TGTGCCAGCAGCGCCCAGATAGCGGGAAGATACAATGAGCAGTTCTTC	CASSAQIAGRYNEQFF
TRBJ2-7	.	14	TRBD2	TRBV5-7	TGTGCCAGCAGCACGGGGGGGACTTCGTACGAGCAGTACTTC	CASSTGGTSYEQYF
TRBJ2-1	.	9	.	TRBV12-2	TGTGCAAGGCGCAATGAGCAGTTCTTC	CARRNEQFF
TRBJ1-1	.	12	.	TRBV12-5	TGTGCTAGTGGCGAAACAGGGATGGAAGCTTTCTTT	CASGETGMEAFF
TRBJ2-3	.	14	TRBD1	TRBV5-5	TGTGCCAGCAGCTCGGACAGGTTCACAGATACGCAGTATTTT	CASSSDRFTDTQYF
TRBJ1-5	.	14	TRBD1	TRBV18	TGTGCCAGCTCATGGGGACAGGTCAATCAGCCCCAGCATTTT	CASSWGQVNQPQHF
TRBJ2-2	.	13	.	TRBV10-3	TGTGCCATCGAAGGGGGGGACACCGGGGAGCTGTTTTTT	CAIEGGDTGELFF
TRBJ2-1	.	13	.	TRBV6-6	TGTGCCAGCAGATCACAGGGATACAATGAGCAGTTCTTC	CASRSQGYNEQFF
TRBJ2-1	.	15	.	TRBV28	TGTGCCAGCAGTATCCGCAGGCCCCGTTACAATGAGCAGTTCTTC	CASSIRRPRYNEQFF
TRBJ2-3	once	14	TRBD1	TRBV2	TGTGCCAGCAGTGACGTCAGGGGGACAGATACGCAGTATTTT	CASSDVRGTDTQYF
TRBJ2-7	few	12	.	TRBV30	TGTGCCTGGAGTGGACTACCTTACGAGCAGTACTTC	CAWSGLPYEQYF
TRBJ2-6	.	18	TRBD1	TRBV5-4	TGTGCCAGCAGCCGAGGCGGGACAGGGGGAACTGGGGCCAACGTCCTGACTTTC	CASSRGGTGGTGANVLTF
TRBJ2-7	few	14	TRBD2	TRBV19	TGTGCCAGTGCAACCGGGACTAGCTCCTACGAGCAGTACTTC	CASATGTSSYEQYF
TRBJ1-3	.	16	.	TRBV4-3	TGCGCCAGCAGCCAATCGACAGGAAGCTCTGGAAACACCATATATTTT	CASSQSTGSSGNTIYF
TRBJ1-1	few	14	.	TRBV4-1	TGCGCCAGCAGCCAGGCCGACAGGAACACTGAAGCTTTCTTT	CASSQADRNTEAFF
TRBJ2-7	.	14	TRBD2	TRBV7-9	TGTGCCAGCAGCTCGAGGACTAGCGTCAGCGAGCAGTACTTC	CASSSRTSVSEQYF
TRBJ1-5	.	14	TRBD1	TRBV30	TGTGCCTGGAGTTTGGGGACAGGAAATCAGCCCCAGCATTTT	CAWSLGTGNQPQHF
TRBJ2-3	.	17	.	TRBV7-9	TGTGCCAGCAGCTTTAAGGTTGACACAAAGAAGCCAGATACGCAGTATTTT	CASSFKVDTKKPDTQYF
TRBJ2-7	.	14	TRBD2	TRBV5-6	TGTGCCAGCAGCGGGACTAGCGGCACCTACGAGCAGTACTTC	CASSGTSGTYEQYF
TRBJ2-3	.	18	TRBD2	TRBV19	TGTGCCAGTAGTATTGTTCCCCCGGGACTAGGGTCAACAGATACGCAGTATTTT	CASSIVPPGLGSTDTQYF
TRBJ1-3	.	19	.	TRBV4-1	TGCGCCAGCAGCCCCCACAACCAGTTTACCGGGACACTTGGAAACACCATATATTTT	CASSPHNQFTGTLGNTIYF
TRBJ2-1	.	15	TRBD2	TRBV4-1	TGCGCCAGCAGCCTCGGGCGGGGGAACGGGAATGAGCAGTTCTTC	CASSLGRGNGNEQFF
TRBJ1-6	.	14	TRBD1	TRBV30	TGTGCCCGGGCGGGACAGGGACTTAATTCACCCCTCCACTTT	CARAGQGLNSPLHF
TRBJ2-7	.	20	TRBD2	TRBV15	TGTGCCACCAGCAGTATCGGGACTAGCGGACCGACCACATCGTCCTACGAGCAGTACTTC	CATSSIGTSGPTTSSYEQYF
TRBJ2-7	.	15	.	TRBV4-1	TGCGCCAGCAGCCAGAGGGGGCAGGAGGGGTACGAGCAGTACTTC	CASSQRGQEGYEQYF
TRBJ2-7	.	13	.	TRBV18	TGTGCCAGCTCACCCCAGGGTTTGCACGAGCAGTACTTC	CASSPQGLHEQYF
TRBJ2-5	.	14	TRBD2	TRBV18	TGTGCCAGCTCAGTGGGACTAGTTTCGGAGACCCAGTACTTC	CASSVGLVSETQYF
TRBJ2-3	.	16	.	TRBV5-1	TGCGCCAGCAGCTCTGACAGAGTCCTAAGCACAGATACGCAGTATTTT	CASSSDRVLSTDTQYF
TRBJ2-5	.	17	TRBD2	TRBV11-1	TGTGCCAGCAGCTTGGGCGGGACTAGCGGGCCCCAAGAGACCCAGTACTTC	CASSLGGTSGPQETQYF
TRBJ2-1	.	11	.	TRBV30	TGTGCCCGACAAGTCGGCCCCGATCAGTTCTTC	CARQVGPDQFF
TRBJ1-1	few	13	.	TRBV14	TGTGCCAGCAGTCTCAGCCAGGGGACTGAAGCTTTCTTT	CASSLSQGTEAFF
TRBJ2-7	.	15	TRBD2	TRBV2	TGTGCCAGCTGGGATGTTGGACTAGCGAAGCACGAGCAGTACTTC	CASWDVGLAKHEQYF
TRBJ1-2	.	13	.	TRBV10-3	TGTGCCATCAGTGAGTCTCAGGGCTATGGCTACACCTTC	CAISESQGYGYTF
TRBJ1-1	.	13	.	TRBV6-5	TGTGCCAGCAGTTACCACAGGGATACTGAAGCTTTCTTT	CASSYHRDTEAFF
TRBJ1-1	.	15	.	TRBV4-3	TGCGCCAGCAGCCAAGAGGGCAGGGGAGGGACTGAAGCTTTCTTT	CASSQEGRGGTEAFF
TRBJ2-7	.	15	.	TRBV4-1	TGCGCCAGCAGCCAACAAGAGAGTTACTCCTACGAGCAGTACTTC	CASSQQESYSYEQYF
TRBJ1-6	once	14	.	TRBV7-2	TGTGCCAGCAGCTATGGGCGGGGTAGTTCACCCCTCCACTTT	CASSYGRGSSPLHF
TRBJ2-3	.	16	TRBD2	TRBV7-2	TGTGCCAGCAGCTTGGCCGGGACTAATGTGGGAGATACGCAGTATTTT	CASSLAGTNVGDTQYF
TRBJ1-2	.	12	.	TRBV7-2	TGTGCCAGCAGCTTAGCGAGGGCAGCCGGTCACTTC	CASSLARAAGHF
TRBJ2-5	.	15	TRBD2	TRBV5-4	TGTGCCAGCAGCCTTAAGCGGGGGGGCAGAGAGACCCAGTACTTC	CASSLKRGGRETQYF
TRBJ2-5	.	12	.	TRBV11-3	TGTGCCAGCAGCCCGGGGGAAGAGACCCAGTACTTC	CASSPGEETQYF
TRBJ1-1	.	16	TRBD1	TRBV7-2	TGTGCCAGCAGCTTCTACAGGGGGAGAACAAACACTGAAGCTTTCTTT	CASSFYRGRTNTEAFF
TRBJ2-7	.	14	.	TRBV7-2	TGTGCCAGCAGCTTAGTAGGAGGGTCAGGCGAGCAGTACTTC	CASSLVGGSGEQYF
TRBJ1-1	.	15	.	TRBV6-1	TGTGCCAGCAGATTTGCATGGGAGGTAAACACTGAAGCTTTCTTT	CASRFAWEVNTEAFF
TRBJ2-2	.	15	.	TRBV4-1	TGCGCCAGCAGCCAAGAGCTAGCTTTGCCCGGGGAGCTGTTTTTT	CASSQELALPGELFF
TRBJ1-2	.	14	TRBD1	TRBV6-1	TGTGCCAGCAGTGATTCCCAGGGGGCCAATGGCTACACCTTC	CASSDSQGANGYTF
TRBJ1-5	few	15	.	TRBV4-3	TGCGCCAGCAGCCAAGAGTCAGGGGCCGGTCAGCCCCAGCATTTT	CASSQESGAGQPQHF
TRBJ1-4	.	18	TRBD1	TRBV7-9	TGTGCCAGCAGCCCTTATATAGGGGGACAGGGGAGCTCTGAAAAACTGTTTTTT	CASSPYIGGQGSSEKLFF
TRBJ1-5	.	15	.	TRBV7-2	TGTGCCAGCAGCTTAGTCAGCGAGAGCAATCAGCCCCAGCATTTT	CASSLVSESNQPQHF
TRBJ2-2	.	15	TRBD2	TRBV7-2	TGTGCCAGCAGCTTCCTAGCGGGGGTTGGCGGGGAGCTGTTTTTT	CASSFLAGVGGELFF
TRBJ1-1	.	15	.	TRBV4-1	TGCGCCAGCACCGAGTACACAGAACTCAACACTGAAGCTTTCTTT	CASTEYTELNTEAFF
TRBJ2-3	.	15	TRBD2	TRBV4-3	TGCGCCAGCAGCGTAGCGGGGGCCCTTACAGATACGCAGTATTTT	CASSVAGALTDTQYF
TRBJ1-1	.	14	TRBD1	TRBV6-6	TGTGCCAGCAGTCAGACAGGGGGCTTAGCTGAAGCTTTCTTT	CASSQTGGLAEAFF
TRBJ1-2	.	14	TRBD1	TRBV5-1	TGCGCCAGCAGCTTGCGGGGACAGGAGGATGGCTACACCTTC	CASSLRGQEDGYTF
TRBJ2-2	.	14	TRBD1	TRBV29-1	TGCAGCGTTGAAAAGGGGGCAGGGACCGGGGAGCTGTTTTTT	CSVEKGAGTGELFF
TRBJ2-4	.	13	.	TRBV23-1	TGCGCCAGCCATCTCCCGGGGGGCCTAGGTCAGTACTTC	CASHLPGGLGQYF
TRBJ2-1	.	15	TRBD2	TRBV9	TGTGCCAGCAGCTGGACTAGCGGGGGTAGCGATGAGCAGTTCTTC	CASSWTSGGSDEQFF
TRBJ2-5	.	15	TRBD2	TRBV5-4	TGTGCCAGCAGCGAACTAGCGGGTATCCAAGAGACCCAGTACTTC	CASSELAGIQETQYF